This TCR beta chain was documented in a study of early T cells in non-severe SARS-CoV-2 infection. Study overall: Chains from this unsorted whole-blood bulk RNA could not be paired. General study results and limits: VDJdb-based annotation leaned toward anti-spike CD8 responses and missed private and CD4 specificities.

The protocol attached unique molecular identifiers to individual cDNA molecules. One entry per CDR3 protein results from TCRdb running MiXCR on the 5' RACE reads. The sample holds 70,000 or so distinct CDR3 sequences, roughly an eighth seen once. Germline V gene lookup returns CDR1 MNHEY and CDR2 SVGEGT. This CDR3 has 15 amino acids. V was shortened by 4 bases and J by 0 bases, with 12 bases between the two germline ends. This clonotype was seen more than once but under ten times. Its cognate antigen is unknown. The TCR originated in an adult who was a healthcare worker with PCR-confirmed SARS-CoV-2 infection or an uninfected control (not recorded which). The rearrangement joins TRBV6-2 or TRBV6-3 to TRBJ1-1; possible D gene TRBD1, 6 bases. Sample: whole blood. CDR3 in amino acids: CASSWGARMNTEAFF. In DNA, the CDR3 is TGTGCCAGCAGTTGGGGGGCGCGGATGAACACTGAAGCTTTCTTT.